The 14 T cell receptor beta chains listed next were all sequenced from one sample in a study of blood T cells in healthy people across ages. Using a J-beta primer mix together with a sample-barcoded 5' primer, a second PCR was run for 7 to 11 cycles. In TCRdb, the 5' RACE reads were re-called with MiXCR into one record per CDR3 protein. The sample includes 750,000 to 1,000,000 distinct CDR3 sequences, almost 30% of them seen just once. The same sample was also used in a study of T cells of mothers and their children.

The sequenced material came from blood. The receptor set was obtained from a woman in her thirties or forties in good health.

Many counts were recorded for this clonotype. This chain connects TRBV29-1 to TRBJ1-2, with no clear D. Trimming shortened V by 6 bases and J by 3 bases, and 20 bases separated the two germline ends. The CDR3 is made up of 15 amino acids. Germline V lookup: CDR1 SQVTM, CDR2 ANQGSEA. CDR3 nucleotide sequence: TGCAGCGTCGCGCCAGGAGTCGGGGTCTACTATGGCTACACCTTC. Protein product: CSVAPGVGVYYGYTF. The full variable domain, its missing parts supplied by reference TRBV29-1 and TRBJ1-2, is SAVISQKPSRDICQRGTSLTIQCQVDSQVTMMFWYRQQPGQSLTLIATANQGSEATYESGFVIDKFPISRPNLTFSTLTVSNMSPEDSSIYLCSVAPGVGVYYGYTFGSGTRLTVV.

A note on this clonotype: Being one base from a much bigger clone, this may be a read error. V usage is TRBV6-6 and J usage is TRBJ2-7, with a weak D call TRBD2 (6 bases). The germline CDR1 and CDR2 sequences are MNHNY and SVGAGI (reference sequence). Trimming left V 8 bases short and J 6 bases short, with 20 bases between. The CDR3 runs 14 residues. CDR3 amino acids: CASGVRDGGGEQYF. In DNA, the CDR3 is TGTGCCAGCGGGGTCCGGGACGGGGGTGGCGAGCAGTACTTC.

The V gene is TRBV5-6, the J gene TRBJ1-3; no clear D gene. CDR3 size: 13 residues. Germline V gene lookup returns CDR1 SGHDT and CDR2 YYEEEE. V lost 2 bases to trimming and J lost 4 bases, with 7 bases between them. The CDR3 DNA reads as TGTGCCAGCAGCTTCCAGGCGGGAAACACCATATATTTT. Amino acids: CASSFQAGNTIYF.

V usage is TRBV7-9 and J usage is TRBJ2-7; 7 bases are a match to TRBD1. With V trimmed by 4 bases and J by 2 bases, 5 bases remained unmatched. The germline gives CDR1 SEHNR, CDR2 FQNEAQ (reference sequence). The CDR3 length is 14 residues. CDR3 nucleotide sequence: TGTGCCAGCAGCTCAAAGACAGGGACCTACGAGCAGTACTTC. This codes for CASSSKTGTYEQYF.

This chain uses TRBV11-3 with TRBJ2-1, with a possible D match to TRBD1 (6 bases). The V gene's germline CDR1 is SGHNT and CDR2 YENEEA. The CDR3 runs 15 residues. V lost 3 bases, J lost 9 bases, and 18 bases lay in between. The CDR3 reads CASSLQGQSIGEQFF. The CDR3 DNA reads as TGTGCCAGCAGCTTGCAGGGGCAATCAATAGGTGAGCAGTTCTTC.

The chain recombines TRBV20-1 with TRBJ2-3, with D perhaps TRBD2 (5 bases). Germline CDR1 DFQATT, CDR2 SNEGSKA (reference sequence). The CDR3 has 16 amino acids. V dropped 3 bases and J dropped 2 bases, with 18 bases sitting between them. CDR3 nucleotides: TGCAGTGCTAGCCCCACGGACCGGGGTAACACAGATACGCAGTATTTT. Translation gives CSASPTDRGNTDTQYF.

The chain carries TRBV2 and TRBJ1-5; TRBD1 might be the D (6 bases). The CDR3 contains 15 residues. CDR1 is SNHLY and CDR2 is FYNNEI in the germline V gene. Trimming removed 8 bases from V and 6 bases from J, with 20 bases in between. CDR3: CASETGTRGGQPQHF. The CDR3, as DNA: TGTGCCAGCGAAACCGGGACAAGAGGGGGTCAGCCCCAGCATTTT.

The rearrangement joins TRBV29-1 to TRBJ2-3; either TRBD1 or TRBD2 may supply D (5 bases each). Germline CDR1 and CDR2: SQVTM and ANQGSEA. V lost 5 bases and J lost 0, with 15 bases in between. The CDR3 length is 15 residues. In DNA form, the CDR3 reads TGCAGCGTTTGGGACGGAAGATCTAGCACAGATACGCAGTATTTT. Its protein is CSVWDGRSSTDTQYF.

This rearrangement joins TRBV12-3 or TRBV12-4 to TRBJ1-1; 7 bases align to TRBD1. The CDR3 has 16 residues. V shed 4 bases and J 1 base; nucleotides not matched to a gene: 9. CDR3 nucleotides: TGTGCCAGCAGTTCGGGACAGTCATTGAGGAACACTGAAGCTTTCTTT. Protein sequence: CASSSGQSLRNTEAFF.

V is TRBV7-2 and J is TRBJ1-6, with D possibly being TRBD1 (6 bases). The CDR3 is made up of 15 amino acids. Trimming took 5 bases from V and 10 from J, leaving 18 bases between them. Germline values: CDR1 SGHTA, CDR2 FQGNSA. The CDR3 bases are TGTGCCAGCAGCCCACAGGGCCCCGGGGCCTCACCCCTCCACTTT. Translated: CASSPQGPGASPLHF. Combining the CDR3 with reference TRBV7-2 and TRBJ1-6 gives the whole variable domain GAGVSQSPSNKVTEKGKDVELRCDPISGHTALYWYRQSLGQGLEFLIYFQGNSAPDKSGLPSDRFSAERTGGSVSTLTIQRTQQEDSAVYLCASSPQGPGASPLHFGNGTRLTVT.

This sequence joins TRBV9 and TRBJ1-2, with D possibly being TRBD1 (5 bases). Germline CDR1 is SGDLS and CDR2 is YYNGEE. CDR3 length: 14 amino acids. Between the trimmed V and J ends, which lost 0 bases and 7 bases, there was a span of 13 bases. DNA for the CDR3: TGTGCCAGCAGCGTAGAGGGACGGGAAAGTGGCTACACCTTC. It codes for CASSVEGRESGYTF. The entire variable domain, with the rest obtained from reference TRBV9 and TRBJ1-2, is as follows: DSGVTQTPKHLITATGQRVTLRCSPRSGDLSVYWYQQSLDQGLQFLIQYYNGEERAKGNILERFSAQQFPDLHSELNLSSLELGDSALYFCASSVEGRESGYTFGSGTRLTVV.

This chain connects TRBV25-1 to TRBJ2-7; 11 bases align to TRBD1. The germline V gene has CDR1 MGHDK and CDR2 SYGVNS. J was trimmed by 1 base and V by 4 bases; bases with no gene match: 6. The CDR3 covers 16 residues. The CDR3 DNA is TGTGCCAGCAGTGGAAAAGGACAGGGGGCTTCCTACGAGCAGTACTTC. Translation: CASSGKGQGASYEQYF.

CDR3 nucleotides: TGCGCCAGCAGCTTGGAAACTTACACTGAAGCTTTCTTT. As protein: CASSLETYTEAFF. This rearrangement joins TRBV5-1 to TRBJ1-1; D ambiguous. Germline loops: CDR1 SGHRS, CDR2 YFSETQ. CDR3 length equals 13 residues. V lost 0 bases to trimming and J lost 3 bases, with 6 bases between them.

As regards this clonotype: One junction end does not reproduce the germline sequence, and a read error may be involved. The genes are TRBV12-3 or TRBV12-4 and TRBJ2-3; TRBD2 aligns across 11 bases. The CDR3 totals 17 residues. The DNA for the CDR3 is TGTGTCAGCAGTTTATGGATAGCGGGGGGGAGCGCAGATGCGCAGTATTTT. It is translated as CVSSLWIAGGSADAQYF.